The rows below give T cell receptor beta chains drawn from one sample of a study of cytomegalovirus exposure and HLA in healthy donors. Generated by immunoSEQ multiplex PCR, the TCRdb table keeps only in-frame clones and is missing some. The sample consists of 120,000 to 150,000 clones, around 77% of them appearing once. The sample comprised PBMCs. These receptors came from a woman aged 45-60 years in good health and CMV-seronegative. Each CDR3 is given without its conserved first and last residue. Each record gives: J gene, V gene, CDR3 protein.

j_call: TRBJ1-1
v_call: TRBV4-3
cdr3_aa: ASSQRGGTEAF

j_call: TRBJ2-1
v_call: TRBV19
cdr3_aa: ASKAGFSYNEQF

j_call: TRBJ1-3
v_call: TRBV15
cdr3_aa: ATSRGGASGNTIY

j_call: TRBJ1-5
v_call: TRBV7-2
cdr3_aa: ASSRAGGLGNQPQH

j_call: TRBJ1-5
v_call: TRBV6-5
cdr3_aa: ASSSGPPGQPQH

j_call: TRBJ2-7
v_call: TRBV7-2
cdr3_aa: ASSFESGGAYEQY

j_call: TRBJ1-1
v_call: TRBV2
cdr3_aa: ASRVPGQKVLLNTEAF

j_call: TRBJ2-7
v_call: TRBV7-2
cdr3_aa: ASSLVGGGEQY

j_call: TRBJ1-2
v_call: TRBV28
cdr3_aa: ASSTYQDTPLYGYT

j_call: TRBJ2-7
v_call: TRBV11-1
cdr3_aa: ASSGGTGVSYEQY

j_call: TRBJ1-2
v_call: TRBV2
cdr3_aa: ASSLGSGGGGYT

j_call: TRBJ2-7
v_call: TRBV28
cdr3_aa: ASSLPSGGFYEQY

j_call: TRBJ1-6
v_call: TRBV5-4
cdr3_aa: ASSLQQGYNSPLH

j_call: TRBJ2-7
v_call: TRBV4-1
cdr3_aa: ASSQRLGGGTGEQY

j_call: TRBJ2-7
v_call: TRBV5-1
cdr3_aa: ASSIDRELYEQY

j_call: TRBJ2-5
v_call: TRBV7-6
cdr3_aa: ASSLVPGGLPQKTQY

j_call: TRBJ1-6
v_call: TRBV19
cdr3_aa: ASRITQGVESPLH

j_call: TRBJ1-1
v_call: TRBV29-1
cdr3_aa: SARRGGDTEAF

j_call: TRBJ1-6
v_call: TRBV6-5
cdr3_aa: ASSYSGGNSPLH

j_call: TRBJ2-1
v_call: TRBV6-5
cdr3_aa: ASSYEGLYNEQF

j_call: TRBJ2-5
v_call: TRBV6-1
cdr3_aa: ASSVGTGGMGTQY

j_call: TRBJ1-4
v_call: TRBV30
cdr3_aa: AWSVQGHEKLF

j_call: TRBJ2-2
v_call: TRBV6-1
cdr3_aa: ASRLAGRPEELF

j_call: TRBJ2-7
v_call: TRBV6-6
cdr3_aa: ASSKQVPWEQY

j_call: TRBJ2-1
v_call: TRBV28
cdr3_aa: AMSRYGTVYNEQF

j_call: TRBJ2-3
v_call: TRBV5-4
cdr3_aa: ASSPGQGVGTQY

j_call: TRBJ2-7
v_call: TRBV5-3
cdr3_aa: ARSDLESGSSYEQY

j_call: TRBJ2-7
v_call: TRBV18
cdr3_aa: ASSQGQGISYEQY

j_call: -
v_call: TRBV7-8
cdr3_aa: ASSVKLPYEQY

j_call: TRBJ1-1
v_call: TRBV19
cdr3_aa: ASSIGTGDTEAF

j_call: TRBJ2-2
v_call: TRBV6-4
cdr3_aa: ASRTGEEAGELF

j_call: TRBJ1-1
v_call: TRBV10-2
cdr3_aa: ATWSGHAEAF

j_call: TRBJ2-6
v_call: TRBV18
cdr3_aa: ASSHGTGGILGANVLT

j_call: TRBJ2-5
v_call: TRBV28
cdr3_aa: ASRLAGGYQETQY

j_call: TRBJ2-7
v_call: TRBV27
cdr3_aa: ASSFMDRRYEQY

j_call: TRBJ2-2
v_call: TRBV11-1
cdr3_aa: ASSLTGGRDTGELF

j_call: TRBJ2-3
v_call: TRBV2
cdr3_aa: ASSDRTGLTDTQY

j_call: TRBJ2-7
v_call: TRBV27
cdr3_aa: ASTRRGSSGEQY

j_call: TRBJ1-4
v_call: TRBV7-2
cdr3_aa: ASSLTGTGVEKLF

j_call: TRBJ2-5
v_call: TRBV5-1
cdr3_aa: ASSLDTAGGGQTQY

j_call: TRBJ1-6
v_call: TRBV4-1
cdr3_aa: ASNFPAGHLNSPLH

j_call: TRBJ2-7
v_call: TRBV9
cdr3_aa: ASSLRTGPEQY

j_call: TRBJ2-7
v_call: TRBV2
cdr3_aa: ASKWDRDPSEQY

j_call: TRBJ2-2
v_call: TRBV18
cdr3_aa: ASSPTPTGRTDTGELF

j_call: TRBJ1-2
v_call: TRBV7-9
cdr3_aa: ASSKPGIEGYT

j_call: TRBJ1-2
v_call: TRBV7-9
cdr3_aa: ASSLDVRDSLYGYT

j_call: TRBJ2-5
v_call: TRBV9
cdr3_aa: ASSVASSGGALQETQY

j_call: TRBJ1-2
v_call: TRBV6-4
cdr3_aa: ASSGQGDGYT

j_call: TRBJ2-3
v_call: TRBV27
cdr3_aa: ASSPTYDTSPRYLNTQY

j_call: TRBJ2-5
v_call: TRBV6-5
cdr3_aa: ASSGLAGGETQY

j_call: TRBJ2-5
v_call: TRBV27
cdr3_aa: ASNSLGQGRETQY

j_call: TRBJ1-4
v_call: TRBV19
cdr3_aa: ASSPMSTNEKLF

j_call: TRBJ1-2
v_call: TRBV6-1
cdr3_aa: ASSVDPVAGYGYT

j_call: TRBJ2-5
v_call: TRBV5-6
cdr3_aa: ASSLGLGVWQY

j_call: TRBJ1-5
v_call: TRBV19
cdr3_aa: ASRWQMDQPQH